The 26 T cell receptor beta chains presented below share a single source sample, sequenced in a study of blood T cell repertoires in COVID-19. The data were produced by immunoSEQ multiplex PCR, yet TCRdb's version contains in-frame clones alone and is incomplete. This table holds about 220,000 clones, 84% found once. Sequenced material: peripheral blood. Receptor source: a woman aged 55-69 years who had recovered from COVID-19.

The V call is TRBV11-2, the J call TRBJ2-5; D not certain. CDR1 and CDR2 from the germline V gene are SGHAT and FQNNGV. The CDR3 has 14 amino acids. V was pared by 5 bases and J by 2 bases, with 12 bases between. The CDR3 DNA reads TGTGCCAGCAGCCGGTGGGCACGTCAAGAGACCCAGTACTTC. Protein: CASSRWARQETQYF.

CDR3 sequence reads: CASSLGQGGSGANVLTF. DNA for the CDR3: TGTGCCAGCAGTCTTGGACAGGGGGGCTCTGGGGCCAACGTCCTGACTTTC. The chain links TRBV7-6 to TRBJ2-6; TRBD1 aligns across 10 bases. CDR3 length: 17 amino acids. The germline CDR1 and CDR2 sequences are SGHVS and FNYEAQ. Losses at the gene ends were 6 bases for V and 0 bases for J; bases not matched to a gene: 5.

This clone was seen a single time. The chain is built from TRBV2 and TRBJ2-7; possible D gene TRBD2, 6 bases. CDR1 is SNHLY, CDR2 FYNNEI, per germline. There are 13 residues in the CDR3. Trimming took 7 bases from V and 0 from J, leaving 10 bases between them. DNA for the CDR3: TGTGCCAGCAAAGCGGGTCACTCCTACGAGCAGTACTTC. Amino acid sequence: CASKAGHSYEQYF.

J is TRBJ2-7 and V is TRBV6-5, with a weak D call TRBD2 (5 bases). CDR3 length: 12 amino acids. CDR1 is MNHEY, CDR2 SVGAGI, per germline. V lost 0 bases and J 6 bases, leaving 6 bases between the germline ends. The CDR3 DNA reads as TGTGCCAGCAGTTACTCTCGGGGCGAGCAGTACTTC. This sequence encodes CASSYSRGEQYF.

This clone was counted between two and nine times. The genes are TRBV30 and TRBJ2-7, with a weak D call TRBD2 (5 bases). The CDR3 is 12 amino acids. The germline V gene has CDR1 GTSNPN and CDR2 SVGIG (reference sequence). The V end lost 0 bases, the J end lost 3 bases, and 6 bases lay between the germline ends. The CDR3 DNA reads TGTGCCTGGAGTGTAGAGGGCTACGAGCAGTACTTC. It codes for CAWSVEGYEQYF.

The chain employs TRBV27 and TRBJ2-1, with TRBD1 identical over 9 bases. Germline values: CDR1 MNHEY, CDR2 SMNVEV (reference sequence). The V gene end was trimmed by 6 bases and the J gene end by 6 bases; junction bases not matched to a gene: 9. This CDR3 has 15 residues. The DNA for the CDR3 is TGTGCCAGCAGACCGGACAGGGGATTGGGCAATGAGCAGTTCTTC. Its protein is CASRPDRGLGNEQFF.

The chain carries TRBV19 and TRBJ1-2, with a weak D call TRBD1 (6 bases). Germline-derived CDR1 and CDR2 are LNHDA and SQIVND (reference sequence). V dropped 1 base and J dropped 3 bases, with 12 bases sitting between them. The CDR3 is made up of 15 amino acids. The CDR3 loop is CASSIGGGGDYGYTF. The CDR3 DNA reads TGTGCCAGTAGTATAGGTGGGGGCGGTGACTATGGCTACACCTTC.

The CDR3 DNA reads TGCGCCAGCAGCATCGAGCTGAACACTGAAGCTTTCTTT. Its protein product is CASSIELNTEAFF. This chain uses TRBV5-1 with TRBJ1-1; D is undetermined. This CDR3 has 13 residues. V dropped 4 bases and J dropped 0 bases, with 7 bases sitting between them. Germline lookup yields CDR1 SGHRS and CDR2 YFSETQ.

The table lists this clone with many counts. This sequence joins TRBV5-5 and TRBJ2-1, with unresolved D. There are 15 residues in the CDR3. V lost 0 bases and J 9 bases, leaving 16 bases between the germline ends. The germline CDR1 and CDR2 sequences are SGHKS and YYEKEE (reference sequence). CDR3 loop: CASSLESRMYAEQFF. The CDR3 coding sequence is TGTGCCAGCAGCTTGGAGTCGCGGATGTATGCTGAGCAGTTCTTC.

V is TRBV4-1 and J is TRBJ2-7, with 10 bases that match TRBD1. Germline V gene lookup returns CDR1 MGHRA and CDR2 YSYEKL. V gave up 4 bases and J gave up 5 bases; unmatched junction bases: 2. The CDR3 is 13 residues long. This CDR3 reads CASSRGQGDEQYF. CDR3 nucleotides: TGCGCCAGCAGCCGAGGACAGGGGGACGAGCAGTACTTC.

The chain uses TRBV2 and TRBJ2-1; TRBD2 matches 13 bases. The V segment lost 5 bases and the J segment 9 bases; nucleotides outside the gene matches: 10. There are 16 residues in the CDR3. CDR1 SNHLY and CDR2 FYNNEI come from the germline V gene. The chain's CDR3 is CASSITSGGEFGEQFF. CDR3 nucleotides: TGTGCCAGCAGTATTACTAGCGGGGGGGAATTCGGTGAGCAGTTCTTC. Using reference TRBV2 and TRBJ2-1 for the parts outside the CDR3, the full variable domain is EPEVTQTPSHQVTQMGQEVILRCVPISNHLYFYWYRQILGQKVEFLVSFYNNEISEKSEIFDDQFSVERPDGSNFTLKIRSTKLEDSAMYFCASSITSGGEFGEQFFGPGTRLTVL.

The CDR3 protein is CASSLEPSGGPNTQYF. DNA of the CDR3: TGCGCCAGCAGCTTGGAACCTAGCGGGGGGCCTAATACGCAGTATTTT. The chain employs TRBV5-1 and TRBJ2-3; 11 nucleotides agree with TRBD2. The CDR3 sequence is 16 residues long. Germline-derived CDR1 and CDR2 are SGHRS and YFSETQ. V trimming: 0 bases; J trimming: 7 bases; junction bases outside the gene matches: 7.

This CDR3 reads CASSPRASTDTQYF. In DNA, the CDR3 is TGTGCCAGCTCACCACGGGCTAGCACAGATACGCAGTATTTT. The rearrangement uses TRBV18 and TRBJ2-3; D uncertain. The germline V gene has CDR1 KGHSH and CDR2 LQKENI. This CDR3 region has 14 residues. V lost 1 base to trimming and J lost 0 bases, with 5 bases between them.

The chain is built from TRBV18 and TRBJ2-1; 7 bases match TRBD1. V lost 6 bases, J lost 8 bases, and 13 bases stayed unmatched. In germline, CDR1 is KGHSH, CDR2 LQKENI. This CDR3 spans 15 amino acids. The chain's CDR3 is CASSSVSPTGDEQFF. CDR3 DNA sequence: TGTGCCAGCTCCTCAGTGTCTCCTACAGGGGATGAGCAGTTCTTC. Together with reference TRBV18 and TRBJ2-1, the CDR3 gives the full variable domain: NAGVMQNPRHLVRRRGQEARLRCSPMKGHSHVYWYRQLPEEGLKFMVYLQKENIIDESGMPKERFSAEFPKEGPSILRIQQVVRGDSAAYFCASSSVSPTGDEQFFGPGTRLTVL.

The genes are TRBV6-5 and TRBJ2-5; the D gene is possibly TRBD2 (6 bases). CDR1 is MNHEY, CDR2 SVGAGI, per germline. This CDR3 region has 15 residues. The V gene lost 6 bases and the J gene lost 5 bases, with 19 bases spanning the gap. In nucleotides, the CDR3 is TGTGCCAGCAGCCGTGGGCTAGCGTCCCGCGAGACCCAGTACTTC. It specifies CASSRGLASRETQYF.

The chain combines TRBV7-2 with TRBJ2-6; 7 bases agree with TRBD2. Germline V gene lookup returns CDR1 SGHTA and CDR2 FQGNSA. The CDR3 is made up of 16 amino acids. V trimming: 7 bases; J trimming: 11 bases; junction bases outside the gene matches: 17. The CDR3 nucleotides read TGTGCCAGCACCCTAGGCTCCCTCAGGGAGGGCTACGTCCTGACTTTC. Translation: CASTLGSLREGYVLTF.

This clone turned up a few times. This chain links TRBV18 with TRBJ2-2; 8 nucleotides agree with TRBD2. This CDR3 has 16 amino acids. CDR1 and CDR2 from the germline V gene are KGHSH and LQKENI. J gave up 7 bases and V 0 bases, and 7 bases lay outside the gene matches. CDR3 nucleotide sequence: TGTGCCAGCTCACCACCGTCGCGGGGGGTCAGCGGGGAGCTGTTTTTT. It specifies CASSPPSRGVSGELFF.

This clone showed up just once. This sequence joins TRBV30 and TRBJ2-1, with D unresolved. The CDR3 length is 12 residues. Germline loops: CDR1 GTSNPN, CDR2 SVGIG (reference sequence). The V and J ends lost 2 bases and 9 bases respectively, with 11 bases between them. CDR3 amino acids: CAWSRTRVEQFF. The CDR3 DNA follows: TGTGCCTGGAGTCGCACCCGGGTTGAGCAGTTCTTC.

This rearrangement joins TRBV13 to TRBJ2-7; unclear D gene. Trimming removed 1 base from V and 3 bases from J, with 7 bases in between. Germline assignment: CDR1 PRHDT and CDR2 FYEKMQ (reference sequence). The length of the CDR3 is 13 residues. CDR3 nucleotides: TGTGCCAGCAGCTTAGCGCCCGGCTACGAGCAGTACTTC. Its translation: CASSLAPGYEQYF.

The chain is built from TRBV19 and TRBJ1-5; TRBD1 agrees at 9 bases. This CDR3 comprises 14 residues. The J segment lost 6 bases and the V segment lost 3 bases, leaving 3 bases of the junction unmatched. Germline CDR1 is LNHDA and CDR2 is SQIVND (reference sequence). DNA for the CDR3: TGTGCCAGTAGTATTGGGACAGGGATTCAGCCCCAGCATTTT. Translating it yields CASSIGTGIQPQHF.

V and J are TRBV5-6 and TRBJ2-7; 10 bases match TRBD1. The CDR3 runs 19 residues. V was clipped by 1 base and J by 5 bases; unmatched bases: 18. Germline V gives CDR1 SGHDT, CDR2 YYEEEE. CDR3 protein: CASSLPGRAGTGARDEQYF. CDR3 nucleotide sequence: TGTGCCAGCAGCTTGCCCGGCCGGGCCGGGACAGGGGCACGCGACGAGCAGTACTTC.

Of note for this clone: A single base is all that separates this from a far larger clone, so a read error is likely. The sample carries other DNA sequences with the same CDR3. CDR3 residues: CASSQASGGDDTGELFF. The DNA of the CDR3 is TGCGCCAGCAGCCAAGCCTCGGGGGGGGACGACACCGGGGAGCTGTTTTTT. This chain joins TRBV4-1 and TRBJ2-2; 8 positions agree with TRBD2. The CDR3 consists of 17 residues. Germline CDR1 MGHRA, CDR2 YSYEKL. V was pared by 1 base and J by 3 bases, with 7 bases of the junction left unmatched.

The chain's CDR3 is CASSPTPGNEQYF. CDR3 DNA sequence: TGTGCCAGCAGTCCGACCCCCGGGAACGAGCAGTACTTC. The rearrangement joins TRBV5-4 to TRBJ2-7, with D perhaps matching TRBD2 (5 bases). In germline, CDR1 is SGHNT, CDR2 YYREEE (reference sequence). CDR3 length: 13 amino acids. V was trimmed by 5 bases and J by 5 bases, leaving 14 bases between them.

The chain is built from TRBV18 and TRBJ2-6, with a tentative D call TRBD1 (6 bases). The CDR3 covers 18 residues. Germline V gene sequence: CDR1 KGHSH, CDR2 LQKENI. Between the trimmed V and J ends, which lost 3 bases and 0 bases, there was a span of 15 bases. DNA for the CDR3: TGTGCCAGCTCACCTGTGACAGGCTCCTACTCTGGGGCCAACGTCCTGACTTTC. It codes for CASSPVTGSYSGANVLTF.

This clone occurred once. CDR3 nucleotides: TGTGCCAGCAGCTGGTCGGACGAGCAGTACTTC. The encoded protein is CASSWSDEQYF. The chain employs TRBV5-5 and TRBJ2-7; D is undetermined. CDR3 length equals 11 residues. Germline V gene lookup returns CDR1 SGHKS and CDR2 YYEKEE (reference sequence). V was cut by 3 bases and J by 5 bases, with 6 bases left in between.

This chain joins TRBV7-6 and TRBJ2-6; tentatively, D is TRBD1 (5 bases). The CDR3 contains 18 residues. Trimming pared 5 bases from V and 1 base from J, leaving 18 bases between. Germline loops: CDR1 SGHVS, CDR2 FNYEAQ. In nucleotides, the CDR3 is TGTGCCAGCAGCCAAGGGGATAAATTTAGGTCTGGGGCCAACGTCCTGACTTTC. Translation gives CASSQGDKFRSGANVLTF. The complete variable domain, with remaining parts taken from reference TRBV7-6 and TRBJ2-6, reads GAGVSQSPRYKVTKRGQDVALRCDPISGHVSLYWYRQALGQGPEFLTYFNYEAQQDKSGLPNDRFSAERPEGSISTLTIQRTEQRDSAMYRCASSQGDKFRSGANVLTFGAGSRLTVL.